Below are 12 T cell receptor beta chains sequenced from a single sample in a study of T cell responses to AZD1222 COVID-19 vaccine. Using immunoSEQ multiplex PCR, the repertoire was profiled, and TCRdb retains in-frame clones only, with some absent. The sample lists 100,000 to 110,000 clones, about 83% occurring once. The sample here was peripheral blood, taken on day 0 of AZD1222 vaccination. Receptors originate from an adult in good health.

The chain combines TRBV3-1 (or the pseudogene TRBV3-2) with TRBJ1-3; no reliable D call. CDR1 and CDR2 from the germline V gene are LGHDT and YNNKEL (reference sequence). V was pared by 8 bases and J by 4 bases, with 21 bases between. The CDR3 spans 16 residues. The CDR3 loop is CASSYDAGWPGNTIYF. CDR3 in DNA: TGTGCCAGCTCCTATGACGCGGGGTGGCCGGGAAACACCATATATTTT.

The V and J genes are TRBV5-6 and TRBJ2-7; 8 bases map to TRBD2. The ends lost 1 base at V and 6 bases at J; junction bases unmatched: 9. CDR3 size: 15 residues. Germline V lookup: CDR1 SGHDT, CDR2 YYEEEE. The CDR3 region is CASSLRLIAGREQYF. The CDR3 region has the DNA TGTGCCAGCAGCTTGCGGTTGATAGCGGGACGCGAGCAGTACTTC.

The chain carries TRBV6-5 and TRBJ2-2; D is uncertain. The CDR3 runs 12 residues. Trimming removed 5 bases from V and 7 bases from J, with 8 bases in between. Germline assignment: CDR1 MNHEY and CDR2 SVGAGI. CDR3 sequence: CASSPPGGELFF. The CDR3 nucleotides are TGTGCCAGCAGTCCCCCGGGCGGGGAGCTGTTTTTT.

J is TRBJ2-2 and V is TRBV2; D gene ambiguous. Trimming took 6 bases from V and 5 from J, leaving 16 bases between them. The germline V gene encodes CDR1 SNHLY and CDR2 FYNNEI. The CDR3 has 15 amino acids. The CDR3 loop reads CASRAGTQVTGELFF. CDR3 nucleotides: TGTGCCAGCAGAGCCGGCACCCAGGTTACCGGGGAGCTGTTTTTT.

The J gene is TRBJ1-4, the V gene TRBV6-5; no firm D call. V lost 7 bases, J lost 7 bases, and 13 bases lay in between. The CDR3 consists of 13 residues. CDR1 and CDR2 from the germline V gene are MNHEY and SVGAGI. CDR3 nucleotide sequence: TGTGCCAGCACTTCCGTTCCTAGTGAAAAACTGTTTTTT. This translates into CASTSVPSEKLFF.

The CDR3 DNA is TGCGCCAGCAGCTTGGAATTGTCAGGGATCCTTGAAGCTTTCTTT. Residues: CASSLELSGILEAFF. The V and J genes are TRBV5-1 and TRBJ1-1, with TRBD1 as a possible D gene (5 bases). The ends were cut back, 0 bases at V and 7 bases at J, with 16 bases in the middle. The germline V gene has CDR1 SGHRS and CDR2 YFSETQ. There are 15 residues in the CDR3.

The chain is built from TRBV5-1 and TRBJ1-3, with TRBD1 matching 7 bases. This CDR3 is 16 amino acids long. Germline CDR1 SGHRS, CDR2 YFSETQ. The ends lost 0 bases at V and 4 bases at J; junction bases unmatched: 7. The CDR3 DNA reads TGCGCCAGCAGCTTGGGACAGGGTTGGGTCGGAAACACCATATATTTT. It translates to CASSLGQGWVGNTIYF.

The rearrangement joins TRBV2 to TRBJ2-2; either TRBD1 or TRBD2 may supply D (5 bases each). The germline V gene has CDR1 SNHLY and CDR2 FYNNEI. V was cut by 11 bases and J by 3 bases, with 10 bases left in between. This CDR3 spans 12 amino acids. DNA for the CDR3: TGTGCCCTGGGACCGCACACCGGGGAGCTGTTTTTT. Translated: CALGPHTGELFF. The full variable domain, its missing parts supplied by reference TRBV2 and TRBJ2-2, is EPEVTQTPSHQVTQMGQEVILRCVPISNHLYFYWYRQILGQKVEFLVSFYNNEISEKSEIFDDQFSVERPDGSNFTLKIRSTKLEDSAMYFCALGPHTGELFFGEGSRLTVL.

The rearrangement links TRBV30 to TRBJ1-2; D possibly corresponds to TRBD1 (5 bases). This CDR3 has 17 amino acids. Trimming removed 1 base from V and 2 bases from J, with 20 bases in between. Germline V gene lookup returns CDR1 GTSNPN and CDR2 SVGIG (reference sequence). The CDR3 here is CAWSGGGRETSNYGYTF. Here the CDR3 DNA reads TGTGCCTGGAGTGGTGGTGGCAGGGAAACTTCGAACTATGGCTACACCTTC.

This chain uses TRBV9 with TRBJ1-3; D ambiguous. V shed 4 bases and J shed 3 bases, with 14 bases lying between them. Germline-derived CDR1 and CDR2 are SGDLS and YYNGEE. This CDR3 comprises 15 residues. CDR3 bases: TGTGCCAGCAGCCCCTACGGAACTCTTGGAAACACCATATATTTT. This gives the protein CASSPYGTLGNTIYF.

V usage is TRBV27 and J usage is TRBJ1-2; possibly TRBD1 for D (5 bases). Between the trimmed V and J ends, which lost 2 bases and 8 bases, there was a span of 15 bases. The CDR3 spans 14 residues. Germline V gene lookup returns CDR1 MNHEY and CDR2 SMNVEV (reference sequence). This chain's CDR3 is CASSLRVRGAGYTF. CDR3 in DNA: TGTGCCAGCAGTTTAAGGGTCCGCGGGGCCGGCTACACCTTC.

This chain connects TRBV3-1 (or the pseudogene TRBV3-2) to TRBJ1-3; no clear D. The V gene lost 4 bases and the J gene lost 2 bases, with 3 bases spanning the gap. Germline V gene lookup returns CDR1 LGHDT and CDR2 YNNKEL (reference sequence). The CDR3 consists of 12 residues. The CDR3 DNA follows: TGTGCCAGCAGCCCAACTGGAAACACCATATATTTT. Translation gives CASSPTGNTIYF.